The clone carrying this T cell receptor (beta chain) occurred a few times. Between the trimmed V and J ends, which lost 2 bases and 6 bases, there was a span of 14 bases. Germline CDR1 and CDR2: SGDLS and YYNGEE. There are 15 residues in the CDR3. The study included ophthalmopathy patients with Clinical Activity Score at least 3, NOSPECS grade at least 4 and duration under 3 months. The sample belongs to a study of T cells in Graves' hyperthyroidism and ophthalmopathy. Amplification of TCR beta CDR3 regions was performed using RNA transcripts as template. Carried out on the TCR CDR3, a first-round RT-PCR used the HTBI primer set. Each CDR3 protein gets one entry after TCRdb re-called the multiplex PCR reads with MiXCR. Of 400,000 to 550,000 distinct CDR3 sequences listed, 24% are singletons.

This TCR derives from a woman aged 25-40 years with Graves' ophthalmopathy. Sequenced input: blood. The chain has TRBV9 and TRBJ1-4; a weak D match, TRBD1 (6 bases). Written as DNA, the CDR3 is TGTGCCAGCAGCGTGTTTCCAGGGGAATATGAAAAACTGTTTTTT. Translating it yields CASSVFPGEYEKLFF.